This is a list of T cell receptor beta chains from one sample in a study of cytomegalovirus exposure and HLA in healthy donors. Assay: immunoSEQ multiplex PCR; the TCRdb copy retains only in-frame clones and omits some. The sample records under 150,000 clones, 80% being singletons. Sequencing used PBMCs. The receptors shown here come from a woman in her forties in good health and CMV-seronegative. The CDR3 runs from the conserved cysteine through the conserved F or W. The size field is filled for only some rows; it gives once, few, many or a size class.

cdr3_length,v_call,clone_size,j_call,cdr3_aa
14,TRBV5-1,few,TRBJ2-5,CASSLRQDGETQYF
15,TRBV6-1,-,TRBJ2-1,CASSSAGTGDNEQFF
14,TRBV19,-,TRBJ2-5,CASSPTGGGETQYF
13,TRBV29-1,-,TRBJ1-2,CSATLQALNGYTF
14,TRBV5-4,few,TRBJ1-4,CASSFGGTNEKLFF
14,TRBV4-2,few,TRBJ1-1,CASSQDMMGAEAFF
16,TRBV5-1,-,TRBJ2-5,CASSPYLAGGYETQYF
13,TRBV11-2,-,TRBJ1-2,CASSPAGYYGYTF
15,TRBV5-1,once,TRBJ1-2,CASSSTGASDYGYTF
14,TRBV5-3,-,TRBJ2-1,CARSGTGGKEEQFF
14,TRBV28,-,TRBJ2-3,CASKGGGGTDTQYF
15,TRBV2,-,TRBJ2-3,CASSAVGPSTDTQYF
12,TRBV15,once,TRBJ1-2,CATSARDYGYTF
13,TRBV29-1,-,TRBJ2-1,CSVVGGGGGEQFF
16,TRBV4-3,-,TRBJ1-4,CASSQDQGGLGEKLFF
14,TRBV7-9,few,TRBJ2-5,CASSADRDQETQYF
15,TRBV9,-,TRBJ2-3,CASSVGTGRADTQYF
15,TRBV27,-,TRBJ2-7,CASSSPGQGWGEQYF
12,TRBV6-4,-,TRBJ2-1,CASSDGDNEQFF
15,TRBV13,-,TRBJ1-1,CASSALDSQNTEAFF
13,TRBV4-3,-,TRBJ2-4,CASSPSSSNIQYF
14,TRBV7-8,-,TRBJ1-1,CASSTGRLNTEAFF
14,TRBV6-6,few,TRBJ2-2,CASSQGQDTGELFF
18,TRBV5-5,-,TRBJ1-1,CASSLTLRAQGMNTEAFF
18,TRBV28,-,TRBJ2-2,CASRIGTSGTTYTGELFF
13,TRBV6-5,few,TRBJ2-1,CASRPSGGNEQFF
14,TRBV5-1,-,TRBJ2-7,CASSTEREVYEQYF
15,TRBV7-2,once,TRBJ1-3,CASSSRSGAGNTIYF
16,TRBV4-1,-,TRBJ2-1,CASSHHGLAGRDEQFF
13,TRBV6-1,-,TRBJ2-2,CASRGTSFGELFF
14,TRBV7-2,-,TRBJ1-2,CASSQGQVSYGYTF
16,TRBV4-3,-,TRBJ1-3,CASSQDADSSGNTIYF
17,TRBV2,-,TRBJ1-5,CASSENSITSNNQPQHF